Listed below are T cell receptor beta chains from one sample, sequenced in a study of T cell responses to AZD1222 COVID-19 vaccine. The assay was immunoSEQ multiplex PCR, and TCRdb's table has in-frame clones only and misses some. The table has around 94,000 clones, roughly 91% seen once. The sample in question was peripheral blood, obtained on day 0 of AZD1222 vaccination. The receptors shown here come from an adult in good health. Each CDR3 is given with its conserved first and last residue. Fields, in order: D gene, V gene, J gene, clone size, CDR3 protein, CDR3 DNA. D genes are given only for firm matches. Size values are once, few and many counts, or a class for expanded clones, and some rows have none.

NA	TRBV5-1	TRBJ1-1	NA	CASSLRGPGNTEAFF	TGCGCCAGCAGCTTGCGGGGGCCGGGGAACACTGAAGCTTTCTTT
TRBD1	TRBV7-2	TRBJ1-1	NA	CASSPPGQGPTEAFF	TGTGCCAGCAGCCCTCCAGGACAGGGACCGACTGAAGCTTTCTTT
TRBD1	TRBV5-4	TRBJ2-6	few	CASSPPGGDNVLTF	TGTGCCAGCAGCCCCCCAGGGGGCGACAACGTCCTGACTTTC
TRBD2	TRBV2	TRBJ2-3	NA	CASSAPGGTGDTQYF	TGTGCCAGCAGTGCTCCGGGGGGGACCGGAGATACGCAGTATTTT
TRBD1	TRBV28	TRBJ2-7	NA	CVIRRDRGHYEQYF	TGTGTCATCCGACGAGACAGGGGGCACTACGAGCAGTACTTC
NA	TRBV25-1	TRBJ1-4	NA	CASRLQGGEKLFF	TGTGCCAGCAGGTTACAGGGTGGAGAAAAACTGTTTTTT
NA	TRBV10-1	TRBJ2-1	NA	CASSEGGIYNEQFF	TGCGCCAGCAGTGAAGGAGGTATTTACAATGAGCAGTTCTTC
NA	TRBV9	TRBJ1-6	NA	CASSPRQANSPLHF	TGTGCCAGCAGCCCCCGACAGGCTAACTCACCCCTCCACTTT
NA	TRBV5-1	TRBJ1-1	NA	CASSNDMNTEAFF	TGCGCCAGCAGCAACGACATGAACACTGAAGCTTTCTTT
NA	TRBV11-2	TRBJ2-5	NA	CASSLGDSQETQYF	TGTGCCAGCAGCTTAGGCGACAGCCAAGAGACCCAGTACTTC
NA	TRBV19	TRBJ1-3	NA	CATTRESGNTIYF	TGTGCCACAACTCGAGAGTCTGGAAACACCATATATTTT
NA	TRBV4-1	TRBJ2-1	NA	CASRETGTSSYNEQFF	TGCGCCAGCAGGGAGACCGGGACTTCCTCCTACAATGAGCAGTTCTTC
NA	TRBV4-3	TRBJ1-4	NA	CASSQDPGAREKLFF	TGCGCCAGCAGCCAAGATCCAGGGGCGCGAGAAAAACTGTTTTTT
NA	TRBV28	TRBJ1-5	NA	CASRGASVSNQPQHF	TGTGCCAGCAGGGGGGCCAGCGTGTCCAATCAGCCCCAGCATTTT
TRBD1	TRBV5-8	TRBJ1-1	NA	CASSRSVGTGTEAFF	TGTGCCAGCAGCCGATCGGTCGGGACAGGTACTGAAGCTTTCTTT